One T cell receptor beta chain is described in this entry. The source of the sample is a study of human thymus T cells. The length of the CDR3 is 11 residues. Trimming removed 7 bases from V and 3 bases from J; junction bases left unmatched: 1. Germline V gene sequence: CDR1 SQVTM, CDR2 ANQGSEA. Sequencing used immunoSEQ multiplex PCR; TCRdb keeps in-frame clones, though not all of them. The table includes roughly 54,000 clones, approximately 95% detected once. V gene TRBV29-1 combines with J gene TRBJ1-2; 8 bases are a match to TRBD1. Specimen: blood. This TCR came from a boy under three years old with a congenital heart defect but otherwise immunologically healthy. The CDR3 DNA sequence: TGCAGCGGACAGGGGTACTATGGCTACACCTTC. Its translation: CSGQGYYGYTF. Full variable domain (outside the CDR3, taken from reference TRBV29-1 and TRBJ1-2): SAVISQKPSRDICQRGTSLTIQCQVDSQVTMMFWYRQQPGQSLTLIATANQGSEATYESGFVIDKFPISRPNLTFSTLTVSNMSPEDSSIYLCSGQGYYGYTFGSGTRLTVV.